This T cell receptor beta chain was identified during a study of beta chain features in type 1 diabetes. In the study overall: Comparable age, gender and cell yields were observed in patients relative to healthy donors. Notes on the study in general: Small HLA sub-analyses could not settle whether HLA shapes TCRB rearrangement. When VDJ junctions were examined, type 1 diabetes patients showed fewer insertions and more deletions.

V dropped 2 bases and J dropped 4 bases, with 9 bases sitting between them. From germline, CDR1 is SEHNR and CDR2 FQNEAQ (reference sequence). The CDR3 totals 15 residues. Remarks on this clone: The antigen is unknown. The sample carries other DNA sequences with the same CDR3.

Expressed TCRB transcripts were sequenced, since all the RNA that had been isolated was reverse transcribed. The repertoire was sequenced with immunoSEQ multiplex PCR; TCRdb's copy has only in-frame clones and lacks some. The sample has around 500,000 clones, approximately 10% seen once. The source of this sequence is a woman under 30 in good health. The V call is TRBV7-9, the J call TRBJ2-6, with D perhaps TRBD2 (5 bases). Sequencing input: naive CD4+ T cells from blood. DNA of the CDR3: TGTGCCAGCAGCTTACGAGGGTCCGGGGCCAACGTCCTGACTTTC. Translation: CASSLRGSGANVLTF.